One sample yielded the 19 T cell receptor beta chains listed below, sequenced in a study of CD8+ T cells in alopecia areata. Isolated RNA was reverse transcribed into cDNA used as the sequencing template. Sequencing used immunoSEQ multiplex PCR; TCRdb keeps in-frame clones, though not all of them. The sample records more than 95,000 clones, around 38% being singletons. Sequenced: CD4+ T cells sorted from blood. Receptors were obtained from a human donor with alopecia areata.

This clone was seen a few times. The V gene is TRBV30, the J gene TRBJ2-7; TRBD1 agrees at 9 bases. Losses at the gene ends were 1 base for V and 6 bases for J; bases not matched to a gene: 16. The CDR3 totals 17 residues. Germline CDR1 reads GTSNPN; CDR2 reads SVGIG (reference sequence). The CDR3 region is CAWSGDRDNRRAVEQYF. In DNA, the CDR3 is TGTGCCTGGAGTGGGGACAGGGACAATCGAAGGGCGGTCGAGCAGTACTTC.

Only a few counts were recorded for this clone. The chain is built from TRBV18 and TRBJ1-1; 7 bases match TRBD1. Trimming at V came to 4 bases and at J to 2 bases, leaving 4 bases not matched to a gene. The CDR3 is 14 residues long. CDR1 is KGHSH, CDR2 LQKENI, per germline. CDR3 bases: TGTGCCAGCTCACATCGGGACAGTAACACTGAAGCTTTCTTT. This encodes CASSHRDSNTEAFF.

The chain is built from TRBV10-2 and TRBJ2-5; TRBD2 matches 7 bases. The CDR3 consists of 15 residues. V gave up 4 bases and J gave up 2 bases; unmatched junction bases: 7. The germline V gene encodes CDR1 WSHSY and CDR2 SAAADI. The CDR3: CASSAAGARQETQYF. In nucleotides, the CDR3 is TGCGCCAGCAGTGCGGCGGGAGCTCGGCAAGAGACCCAGTACTTC.

The chain couples TRBV4-1 to TRBJ2-3; D gene unclear. CDR3 length equals 14 residues. The germline V gene encodes CDR1 MGHRA and CDR2 YSYEKL. V lost 4 bases and J lost 0, with 8 bases in between. CDR3 bases: TGCGCCAGCAGCCCTCTGACTAGCACAGATACGCAGTATTTT. Amino acid sequence: CASSPLTSTDTQYF.

The sample holds a few counts of this clone. This rearrangement joins TRBV29-1 to TRBJ2-7, with D perhaps matching TRBD1 (5 bases). Trimming pared 0 bases from V and 10 bases from J, leaving 10 bases between. Germline V gene sequence: CDR1 SQVTM, CDR2 ANQGSEA. The CDR3 loop spans 11 amino acids. CDR3 residues: CSVEDAGIQYF. Here the CDR3 DNA reads TGCAGCGTTGAAGATGCAGGGATACAGTACTTC.

The CDR3 reads CASSEGSGSSQETQYF. For the CDR3, the DNA is TGTGCCAGCAGCGAAGGAAGCGGGAGTTCTCAAGAGACCCAGTACTTC. The chain links TRBV9 to TRBJ2-5, with TRBD2 identical over 8 bases. Germline CDR1 and CDR2: SGDLS and YYNGEE. The junction had 9 bases not matched to a gene; V was cut back by 3 bases and J by 2 bases. CDR3 length: 16 amino acids. Full variable domain (rest looked up from reference TRBV9 and TRBJ2-5): DSGVTQTPKHLITATGQRVTLRCSPRSGDLSVYWYQQSLDQGLQFLIQYYNGEERAKGNILERFSAQQFPDLHSELNLSSLELGDSALYFCASSEGSGSSQETQYFGPGTRLLVL.

This clone has only a few counts. This chain uses TRBV19 with TRBJ1-2; 7 nucleotides agree with TRBD1. V was clipped by 6 bases and J by 2 bases; unmatched bases: 3. Looked up from germline, CDR1 is LNHDA and CDR2 is SQIVND (reference sequence). CDR3 length: 13 amino acids. The CDR3 sequence is CASSQGQNYGYTF. For the CDR3, the DNA is TGTGCCAGTAGCCAGGGACAGAACTATGGCTACACCTTC.

This clone occurred a few times. The V gene is TRBV4-1, the J gene TRBJ2-3, with D unresolved. CDR3 length equals 17 residues. Germline lookup yields CDR1 MGHRA and CDR2 YSYEKL. V lost 0 bases to trimming and J lost 0 bases, with 13 bases between them. The CDR3 nucleotides are TGCGCCAGCAGCCAAGAAGATAGGACGGGTAGCACAGATACGCAGTATTTT. Protein sequence: CASSQEDRTGSTDTQYF.

The rearrangement uses TRBV7-9 and TRBJ2-1, with D unresolved. The CDR3 consists of 17 residues. CDR1 and CDR2 from the germline V gene are SEHNR and FQNEAQ (reference sequence). V was cut by 1 base and J by 0 bases, with 13 bases left in between. The CDR3 here is CASSLVGGGLSYNEQFF. CDR3 nucleotide sequence: TGTGCCAGCAGCTTAGTTGGTGGCGGTCTCTCCTACAATGAGCAGTTCTTC. The complete variable domain, with remaining parts taken from reference TRBV7-9 and TRBJ2-1, reads DTGVSQNPRHKITKRGQNVTFRCDPISEHNRLYWYRQTLGQGPEFLTYFQNEAQLEKSRLLSDRFSAERPKGSFSTLEIQRTEQGDSAMYLCASSLVGGGLSYNEQFFGPGTRLTVL.

This clone was counted a few times. V is TRBV30 and J is TRBJ2-4; 7 bases align to TRBD2. The CDR3 extends over 15 amino acids. Germline V gene data show CDR1 as GTSNPN and CDR2 as SVGIG (reference sequence). The V gene end was trimmed by 4 bases and the J gene end by 1 base; junction bases not matched to a gene: 7. CDR3 amino acids: CAWKSSGGAKNIQYF. DNA for the CDR3: TGTGCCTGGAAGTCATCGGGAGGTGCCAAAAACATTCAGTACTTC.

V gene TRBV12-5 combines with J gene TRBJ2-5; TRBD1 aligns across 9 bases. The CDR3 runs to 17 residues. V dropped 1 base and J dropped 0; count of bases not matched to a gene: 6. Germline values: CDR1 LGHNT, CDR2 FRNRAP. CDR3 loop: CASGLGTGGPYQETQYF. Written as DNA, the CDR3 is TGTGCTAGTGGTTTGGGCACAGGGGGCCCCTACCAAGAGACCCAGTACTTC.

The CDR3 here is CASSLVNSPLHF. CDR3 nucleotide sequence: TGTGCCAGCAGCTTAGTAAATTCACCCCTCCACTTT. The V call is TRBV7-9, the J call TRBJ1-6; D remains unclear. This CDR3 contains 12 residues. Germline V gene data show CDR1 as SEHNR and CDR2 as FQNEAQ (reference sequence). V shed 1 base and J shed 7 bases, with 2 bases lying between them.

This sequence joins TRBV2 and TRBJ2-5, with 10 bases lining up with TRBD2. The V gene end was trimmed by 10 bases and the J gene end by 4 bases; junction bases not matched to a gene: 6. Germline CDR1 and CDR2: SNHLY and FYNNEI. There are 13 residues in the CDR3. CDR3 in amino acids: CAIKLAGTETQYF. The CDR3 DNA reads as TGTGCCATCAAACTAGCGGGGACAGAGACCCAGTACTTC.

The rearrangement uses TRBV5-1 and TRBJ2-2; possibly TRBD1 for D (5 bases). V dropped 2 bases and J dropped 0 bases, with 8 bases sitting between them. Germline V gene sequence: CDR1 SGHRS, CDR2 YFSETQ. This CDR3 has 15 amino acids. The CDR3 protein is CASSFQGSNTGELFF. CDR3 DNA: TGCGCCAGCAGCTTTCAGGGCTCGAACACCGGGGAGCTGTTTTTT.

This chain uses TRBV5-1 with TRBJ2-3; TRBD2 aligns across 15 bases. The germline CDR1 and CDR2 sequences are SGHRS and YFSETQ. The CDR3 is 18 residues long. The V and J ends lost 3 bases and 5 bases, in that order; junction bases with no gene match: 10. For the CDR3, the DNA is TGCGCCAGCAGCTCGATCAAGGGACTAGCGGGAGGAGGAGATACGCAGTATTTT. It yields the protein CASSSIKGLAGGGDTQYF.

This clone has only a few counts. J is TRBJ1-5 and V is TRBV2, with TRBD1 matching 8 bases. The V gene end was trimmed by 8 bases and the J gene end by 2 bases; junction bases not matched to a gene: 8. The germline V gene encodes CDR1 SNHLY and CDR2 FYNNEI. This CDR3 region has 15 residues. The CDR3 loop reads CASRRQGIGNQPQHF. As DNA, the CDR3 is TGTGCCAGCCGCAGACAGGGGATCGGCAATCAGCCCCAGCATTTT.

This chain connects TRBV25-1 to TRBJ2-5, with D maybe TRBD1 (6 bases). Trimming shortened V by 5 bases and J by 5 bases, and 12 bases separated the two germline ends. The germline V gene has CDR1 MGHDK and CDR2 SYGVNS. The CDR3 sequence is 13 residues long. The CDR3 DNA reads as TGTGCCAGCAGTAAAGGGGGACGGGAGACCCAGTACTTC. Its translation is CASSKGGRETQYF.

In this sample, this clone turned up a few times. This chain joins TRBV29-1 and TRBJ2-7, with 7 nucleotides matching TRBD1. The J segment lost 2 bases and the V segment lost 6 bases, leaving 7 bases of the junction unmatched. Germline V gene data show CDR1 as SQVTM and CDR2 as ANQGSEA. The CDR3 is made up of 13 amino acids. The CDR3 reads CSVRQGLAYEQYF. The CDR3, as DNA: TGCAGCGTACGACAGGGATTAGCCTACGAGCAGTACTTC.

The chain combines TRBV5-4 with TRBJ2-1, with no clear D. The CDR3 loop spans 13 amino acids. Trimming pared 0 bases from V and 4 bases from J, leaving 5 bases between. Per the germline V gene, CDR1 is SGHNT and CDR2 is YYREEE (reference sequence). CDR3 region: CASSLALYNEQFF. CDR3 DNA sequence: TGTGCCAGCAGCTTGGCGCTATACAATGAGCAGTTCTTC.